Listed below are T cell receptor beta chains from one sample, sequenced in a study of shared T cell receptors in the human thymus. Data came from immunoSEQ multiplex PCR; TCRdb stores just in-frame clones and leaves some out. The data show roughly 660,000 clones, roughly 88% seen once. This sample was also put to use in a study of human thymus T cells.

Sequenced: thymocytes. Receptor source: a boy less than two years old with a congenital heart defect. Both conserved end residues are part of each CDR3. Each record gives: J gene, V gene, clone size, CDR3 protein. Rows give clone size only sometimes, using once, few, many, or a class for an expanded clone.

>TRBJ1-3|TRBV5-1|once
CASSLHRELPGNTIYF
>TRBJ2-3|TRBV27|.
CASSPTSGRAPDTQYF
>TRBJ2-1|TRBV10-1|.
CASSDRRFSSYNEQFF
>TRBJ1-5|TRBV12-1|.
CASSFAEEQGFPPQHF
>TRBJ2-5|TRBV27|.
CASIDSGRYQETQYF
>TRBJ2-3|TRBV4-3|.
CASSQDRLLAGPTDTQYF
>TRBJ2-5|TRBV5-1|.
CASSLASSGRLGKETQYF
>TRBJ1-5|TRBV4-2|.
CASSQDTTYSNQPQHF
>TRBJ1-2|TRBV7-9|.
CASSYSPYGYTF
>TRBJ1-2|TRBV2|.
CASKGGADYGYTF